Here is one T cell receptor beta chain with its context. The entry originates in a study of blood T cell repertoires in COVID-19. Study in general: Italy, Spain and the United States were the sources of the convalescent and acute COVID-19 samples. Sample material is recorded as cDNA or gDNA derived from T cells, B-cell-depleted T cells, or PBMCs.

Per germline, CDR1 SGHRS and CDR2 YFSETQ. This CDR3 is built from 14 residues. V lost 4 bases to trimming and J lost 5 bases, with 15 bases between them. Original data processing: Counts of nucleated cells, estimated from reference gene primer amplification, were obtained. Clones were sequenced by immunoSEQ multiplex PCR, and TCRdb holds only the in-frame ones, with some missing. From that table come the V and J calls and clone size; the DNA was used to work out D and trimming. Here the sample spans tens of thousands of clones, 80% to 90% being singletons. The chain recombines TRBV5-1 with TRBJ2-5; TRBD2 is a possible D gene (6 bases). What was sequenced was peripheral blood. The sequence derives from a man aged 45 to 65 with active COVID-19. This CDR3 is CASSTGVRDETQYF. CDR3 bases: TGCGCCAGCAGCACGGGAGTTAGGGATGAGACCCAGTACTTC. Together with reference TRBV5-1 and TRBJ2-5, the CDR3 gives the full variable domain: KAGVTQTPRYLIKTRGQQVTLSCSPISGHRSVSWYQQTPGQGLQFLFEYFSETQRNKGNFPGRFSGRQFSNSRSEMNVSTLELGDSALYLCASSTGVRDETQYFGPGTRLLVL.